These 22 T cell receptor beta chains originate from one sample sequenced in a study of CXCR3-negative and CXCR3-positive naive CD8 T cells. With UMI labels, 5' RACE was used to prepare the TRB cDNA libraries. From its re-call of the 5' RACE reads, TCRdb lists each CDR3 protein once, without DNA. This listing includes about 41,000 distinct CDR3 sequences. The specimen was naive CXCR3- CD8+ T cells from blood. This sample's subset: CD45RO-CCR7+CD27+CD95- naive CD8+ T cells lacking CXCR3 (TNR3-). The source is a human donor in good health. Some clones in this sample may be carry-over from other donors' samples.

The genes are TRBV28 and TRBJ2-5; there is no DNA to check the TCRdb D call of TRBD1. The CDR3 extends over 13 amino acids. Germline CDR1 is MDHEN and CDR2 is SYDVKM. The CDR3 sequence: CASNNRGRETQYF.

The V and J genes are TRBV19 and TRBJ2-7; TCRdb gives TRBD1 as the D gene, but with no DNA this cannot be confirmed. Looked up from germline, CDR1 is LNHDA and CDR2 is SQIVND (reference sequence). This CDR3 spans 13 amino acids. The CDR3 region is CASSGTPSYEQYF.

The CDR3 is CASSPFPRGAEQFF. This chain joins TRBV28 and TRBJ2-1; the D call from TCRdb, TRBD1, cannot be confirmed without DNA. CDR3 length: 14 residues. Germline V CDR1 and CDR2: MDHEN, SYDVKM.

The rearrangement uses TRBV4-1 and TRBJ2-7; without DNA, the TCRdb call of TRBD1 cannot be checked. This CDR3 contains 14 residues. CDR1 and CDR2 (germline): MGHRA, YSYEKL. CDR3 protein: CASSQGDGVYEQYF.

The rearrangement uses TRBV29-1 and TRBJ2-1; TCRdb calls TRBD2, which cannot be checked without DNA. Germline values: CDR1 SQVTM, CDR2 ANQGSEA. The CDR3 has 14 residues. CDR3 loop: CSVEALAEYNEQFF.

This rearrangement joins TRBV28 to TRBJ1-5; absent DNA, TCRdb's TRBD1 call cannot be checked. Germline V gene lookup returns CDR1 MDHEN and CDR2 SYDVKM. CDR3 length equals 12 residues. Here the CDR3 reads CASTVVRQPQHF.

This chain joins TRBV12-3 or TRBV12-4 and TRBJ1-2; TCRdb names TRBD1, which stays unverified in the absence of DNA. The CDR3 is 11 residues long. CDR3 residues: CASSSLGWYTF.

The V and J genes are TRBV18 and TRBJ1-5; TCRdb calls TRBD1, which cannot be checked without DNA. Germline CDR1 is KGHSH and CDR2 is LQKENI. The CDR3 consists of 14 residues. The chain's CDR3 is CASSPGQHNQPQHF. The whole variable domain, remainder taken from reference TRBV18 and TRBJ1-5, is NAGVMQNPRHLVRRRGQEARLRCSPMKGHSHVYWYRQLPEEGLKFMVYLQKENIIDESGMPKERFSAEFPKEGPSILRIQQVVRGDSAAYFCASSPGQHNQPQHFGDGTRLSIL.

The CDR3 sequence is CASSQYGQGDTQYF. This chain links TRBV14 with TRBJ2-3; TCRdb returns TRBD1, unconfirmable since there is no DNA. This CDR3 has 14 amino acids. Germline V gene data show CDR1 as SGHDN and CDR2 as FVKESK. The full variable domain, in which reference TRBV14 and TRBJ2-3 provide the parts outside the CDR3, is EAGVTQFPSHSVIEKGQTVTLRCDPISGHDNLYWYRRVMGKEIKFLLHFVKESKQDESGMPNNRFLAERTGGTYSTLKVQPAELEDSGVYFCASSQYGQGDTQYFGPGTRLTVL.

The gene calls are TRBV5-1 and TRBJ2-7; TCRdb's assignment of TRBD1 cannot be checked, as there is no DNA. CDR1 is SGHRS, CDR2 YFSETQ, per germline. This CDR3 is 15 amino acids long. The CDR3 region is CASSLGAGPFYEQYF.

The rearrangement joins TRBV6-6 to TRBJ2-5. Germline V lookup: CDR1 MNHNY, CDR2 SVGAGI (reference sequence). The CDR3 is 15 amino acids. The CDR3 loop is CASSPLDEEVETQYF.

The CDR3 here is CASSYDDRGRQFF. The chain links TRBV6-5 to TRBJ2-1; TCRdb selects TRBD1, and the lack of DNA leaves this call unchecked. Germline-derived CDR1 and CDR2 are MNHEY and SVGAGI. This CDR3 has 13 residues.

The chain has TRBV4-1 and TRBJ2-7; the D gene TCRdb calls, TRBD2, cannot be checked with no DNA. The CDR3 is made up of 17 amino acids. Germline lookup yields CDR1 MGHRA and CDR2 YSYEKL. CDR3 region: CASSQRRASGDSYEQYF.

The chain has TRBV15 and TRBJ1-1. The CDR3 has 15 residues. Per germline, CDR1 LNHNV and CDR2 YYDKDF (reference sequence). The CDR3 here is CATSRDLALGTEAFF.

The chain uses TRBV29-1 and TRBJ2-1; the D call from TCRdb, TRBD1, cannot be confirmed without DNA. The CDR3 extends over 15 amino acids. The germline V gene encodes CDR1 SQVTM and CDR2 ANQGSEA. CDR3 in amino acids: CSVEDRDRGPNEQFF.

The V and J genes are TRBV19 and TRBJ2-5; TCRdb's D gene call, TRBD1, goes unchecked for lack of DNA. Germline V gene data show CDR1 as LNHDA and CDR2 as SQIVND (reference sequence). The CDR3 consists of 14 residues. CDR3 region: CASKLGTAQETQYF.

This chain links TRBV13 with TRBJ2-7; as DNA is missing, the TRBD1 call by TCRdb cannot be tested. The germline CDR1 and CDR2 sequences are PRHDT and FYEKMQ (reference sequence). This CDR3 spans 15 amino acids. Here the CDR3 reads CASSTGQGDSYEQYF.

V usage is TRBV29-1 and J usage is TRBJ1-2. This CDR3 is 14 amino acids long. Germline V gene data show CDR1 as SQVTM and CDR2 as ANQGSEA. CDR3 in amino acids: CSAIGFSVRYGYTF. Full variable domain (outside the CDR3, taken from reference TRBV29-1 and TRBJ1-2): SAVISQKPSRDICQRGTSLTIQCQVDSQVTMMFWYRQQPGQSLTLIATANQGSEATYESGFVIDKFPISRPNLTFSTLTVSNMSPEDSSIYLCSAIGFSVRYGYTFGSGTRLTVV.

The rearrangement links TRBV5-8 to TRBJ2-7; TCRdb picks TRBD2, but there is no DNA to check that call. CDR1 and CDR2 (germline): SGHTS, YDEGEE. The CDR3 has 14 residues. The CDR3: CASSLLPSSYEQYF.

This chain joins TRBV5-4 and TRBJ1-5; the TCRdb D gene call, TRBD1, has no DNA to confirm it. The CDR3 totals 16 residues. CDR1 and CDR2 (germline): SGHNT, YYREEE (reference sequence). CDR3: CASSLRNRRSNQPQHF.

V and J are TRBV29-1 and TRBJ2-4. This CDR3 has 15 amino acids. From germline, CDR1 is SQVTM and CDR2 ANQGSEA. The chain's CDR3 is CSVEGWDLAKNIQYF.

V gene TRBV2 combines with J gene TRBJ2-3; TCRdb lists TRBD2, though no DNA is available to test this call. The germline V gene encodes CDR1 SNHLY and CDR2 FYNNEI. The CDR3 sequence is 15 residues long. The CDR3 sequence is CASNPLAGGEDTQYF. The variable domain in full, with the rest retrieved from reference TRBV2 and TRBJ2-3, is EPEVTQTPSHQVTQMGQEVILRCVPISNHLYFYWYRQILGQKVEFLVSFYNNEISEKSEIFDDQFSVERPDGSNFTLKIRSTKLEDSAMYFCASNPLAGGEDTQYFGPGTRLTVL.